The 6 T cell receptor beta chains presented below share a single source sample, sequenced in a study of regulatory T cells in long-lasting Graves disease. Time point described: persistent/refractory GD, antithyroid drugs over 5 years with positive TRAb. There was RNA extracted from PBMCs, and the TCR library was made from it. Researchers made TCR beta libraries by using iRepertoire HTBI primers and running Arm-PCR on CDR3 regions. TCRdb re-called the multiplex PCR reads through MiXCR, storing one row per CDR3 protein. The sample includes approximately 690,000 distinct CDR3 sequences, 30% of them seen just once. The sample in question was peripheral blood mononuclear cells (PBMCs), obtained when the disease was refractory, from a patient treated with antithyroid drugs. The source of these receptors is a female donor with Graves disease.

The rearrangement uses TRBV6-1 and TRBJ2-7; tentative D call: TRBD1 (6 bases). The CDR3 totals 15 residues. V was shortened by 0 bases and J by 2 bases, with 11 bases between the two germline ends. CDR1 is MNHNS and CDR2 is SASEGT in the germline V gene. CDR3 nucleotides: TGTGCCAGCAGTGAAGCTGGGGACACAACCTACGAGCAGTACTTC. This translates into CASSEAGDTTYEQYF.

CDR3 sequence reads: CASRRSVGGNTEAFF. CDR3 DNA sequence: TGTGCCAGCAGAAGATCCGTCGGCGGGAACACTGAAGCTTTCTTT. The rearrangement uses TRBV6-1 and TRBJ1-1; D is uncertain. Germline CDR1 is MNHNS and CDR2 is SASEGT. V lost 6 bases, J lost 1 base, and 15 bases lay in between. The CDR3 covers 15 residues.

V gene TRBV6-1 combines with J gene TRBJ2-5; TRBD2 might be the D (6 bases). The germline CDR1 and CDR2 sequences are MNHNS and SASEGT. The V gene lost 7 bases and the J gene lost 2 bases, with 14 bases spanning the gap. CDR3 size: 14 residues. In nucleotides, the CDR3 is TGTGCCAGCAACTTTATAGCGGAACAAGAGACCCAGTACTTC. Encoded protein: CASNFIAEQETQYF.

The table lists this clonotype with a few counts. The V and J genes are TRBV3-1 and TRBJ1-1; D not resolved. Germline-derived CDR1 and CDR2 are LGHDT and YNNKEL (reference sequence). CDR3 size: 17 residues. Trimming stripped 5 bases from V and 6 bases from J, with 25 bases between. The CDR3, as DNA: TGTGCCAGCAGCTCAAGGGCCCTAGGACGGAGGTGGGCTGAAGCTTTCTTT. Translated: CASSSRALGRRWAEAFF.

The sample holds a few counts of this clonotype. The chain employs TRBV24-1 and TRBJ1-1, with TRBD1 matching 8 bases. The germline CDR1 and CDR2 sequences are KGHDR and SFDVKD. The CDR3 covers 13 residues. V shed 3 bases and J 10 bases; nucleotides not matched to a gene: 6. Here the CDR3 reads CATSDRTGLGAFF. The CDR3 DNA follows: TGTGCCACCAGTGATCGGACAGGGCTCGGAGCTTTCTTT.

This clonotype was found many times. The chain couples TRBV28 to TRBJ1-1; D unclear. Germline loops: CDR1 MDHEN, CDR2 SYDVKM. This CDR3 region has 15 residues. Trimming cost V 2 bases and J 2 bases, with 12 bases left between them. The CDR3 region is CASSLSSGVNTEAFF. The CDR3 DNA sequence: TGTGCCAGCAGTTTAAGTTCTGGGGTTAACACTGAAGCTTTCTTT.